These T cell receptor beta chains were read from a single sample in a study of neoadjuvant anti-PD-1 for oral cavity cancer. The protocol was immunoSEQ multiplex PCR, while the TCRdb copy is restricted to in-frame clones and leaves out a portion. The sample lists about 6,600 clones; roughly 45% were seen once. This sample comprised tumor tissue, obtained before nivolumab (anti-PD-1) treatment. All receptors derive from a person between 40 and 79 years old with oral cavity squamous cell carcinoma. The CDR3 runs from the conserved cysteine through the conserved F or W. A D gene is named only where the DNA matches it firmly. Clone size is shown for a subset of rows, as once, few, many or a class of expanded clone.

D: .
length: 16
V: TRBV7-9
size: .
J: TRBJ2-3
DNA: TGTGCCAGCAGCTTATTCGGGGGGCGCAGCACAGATACGCAGTATTTT
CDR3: CASSLFGGRSTDTQYF

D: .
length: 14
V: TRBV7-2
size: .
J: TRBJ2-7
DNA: TGTGCCAGCAGCCCTAAGGGACATTCCTACGAGCAGTACTTC
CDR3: CASSPKGHSYEQYF

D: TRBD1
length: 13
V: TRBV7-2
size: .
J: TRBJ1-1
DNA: TGTGCCAGCAGCTTAGGACAGGGACGAGGGTATAACTTT
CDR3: CASSLGQGRGYNF

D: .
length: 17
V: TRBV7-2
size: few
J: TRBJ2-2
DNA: TGTGCCAGCAGCTTAGAAGGGGGGCCTCGACCAACCGGGGAGCTGTTTTTT
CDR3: CASSLEGGPRPTGELFF

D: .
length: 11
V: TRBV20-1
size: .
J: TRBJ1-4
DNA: TGCAGTGCTTCCAATAATGAAAAACTGTTTTTT
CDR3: CSASNNEKLFF

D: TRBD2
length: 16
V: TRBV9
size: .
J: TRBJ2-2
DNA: TGTGCCAGCAGCGTACCCCCGGGAGGCGGTACCGGGGAGCTGTTTTTT
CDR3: CASSVPPGGGTGELFF

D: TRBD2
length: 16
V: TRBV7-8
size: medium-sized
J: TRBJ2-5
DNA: TGTGCCAGCAGCCTACTCCGGGGGGGCTCACTTGAGACCCAGTACTTC
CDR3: CASSLLRGGSLETQYF

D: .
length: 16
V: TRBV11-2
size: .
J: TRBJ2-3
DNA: TGTGCCAGCAGCCCTGAAATTTTCCGGGACCCGAATACGCAGTATTTT
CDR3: CASSPEIFRDPNTQYF

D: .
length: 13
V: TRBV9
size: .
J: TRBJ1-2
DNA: TGTGCCAGCAGCCCGACCGGGACACATGGCTACACCTTC
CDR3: CASSPTGTHGYTF

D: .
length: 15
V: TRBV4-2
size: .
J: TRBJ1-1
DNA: TGTGCCAGCAGCCAAGATAAGGGCGGGGACACTGAAGCTTTCTTT
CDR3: CASSQDKGGDTEAFF

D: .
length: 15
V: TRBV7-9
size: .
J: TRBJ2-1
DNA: TGTGCCAGCAGCTTAGGGGCCAGCTCCTACAATGAGCAGTTCTTC
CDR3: CASSLGASSYNEQFF

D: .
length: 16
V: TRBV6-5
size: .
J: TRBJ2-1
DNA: TGTGCCAGCAGTTACTCGGGGTCTCTGGGCCGCAATGAGCAGTTCTTC
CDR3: CASSYSGSLGRNEQFF

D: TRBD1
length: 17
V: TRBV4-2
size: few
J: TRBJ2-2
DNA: TGTGCCAGCAGTACTCCGGGACAGGGCAAGATTGCCGGGGAGCTGTTTTTT
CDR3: CASSTPGQGKIAGELFF

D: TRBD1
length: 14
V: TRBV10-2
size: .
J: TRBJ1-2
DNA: TGCGCCAGCAGTGTTCGGACAGGGGGCTATGGCTACACCTTC
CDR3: CASSVRTGGYGYTF

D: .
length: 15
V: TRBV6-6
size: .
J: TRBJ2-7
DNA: TGTGCCAGCAGTTACTCGATTTTCGGTGCCTACGAGCAGTACTTC
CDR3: CASSYSIFGAYEQYF

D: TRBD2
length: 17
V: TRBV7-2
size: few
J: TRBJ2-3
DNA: TGTGCCAGCAGCTCGGGACTAGCGGGGGCCGGCACAGATACGCAGTATTTT
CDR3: CASSSGLAGAGTDTQYF

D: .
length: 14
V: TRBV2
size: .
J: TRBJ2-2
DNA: TGTGCCAGCAGTGAACAGATAAACACCGGGGAGCTGTTTTTT
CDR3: CASSEQINTGELFF

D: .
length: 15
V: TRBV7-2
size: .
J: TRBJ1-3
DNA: TGTGCCAGCAGCTTATTCGGCAGGGCCGGAAACACCATATATTTT
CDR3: CASSLFGRAGNTIYF

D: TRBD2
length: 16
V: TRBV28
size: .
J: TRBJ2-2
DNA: TGTGCCAGCAGTCCTAGAGGCGGGGGGCTCGCCGGGGAGCTGTTTTTT
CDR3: CASSPRGGGLAGELFF

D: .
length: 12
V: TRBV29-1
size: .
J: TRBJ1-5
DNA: TGCAGCGTTGGGAATGAAGGCCAGCCCCAGCATTTT
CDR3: CSVGNEGQPQHF

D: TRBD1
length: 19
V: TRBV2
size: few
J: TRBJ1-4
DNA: TGTGCCAGCAGCGCCAGCCCGGGACAGAAAACGACAACTAATGAAAAACTGTTTTTT
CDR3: CASSASPGQKTTTNEKLFF

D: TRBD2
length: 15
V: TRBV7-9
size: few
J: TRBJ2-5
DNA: TGTGCCAGCAGCTTGGGCGGGGGGGCAGCAGAGACCCAGTACTTC
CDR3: CASSLGGGAAETQYF

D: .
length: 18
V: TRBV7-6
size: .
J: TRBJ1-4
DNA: TGTGCCAGCAGTCCCCACCCCCCCCCAGGGACACGGGGAGAAAAACTGTTTTTT
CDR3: CASSPHPPPGTRGEKLFF

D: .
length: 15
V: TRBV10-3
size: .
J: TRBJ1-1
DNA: TGTGCCACTACCCCCAACTCGGGGGAGAACACTGAAGCTTTCTTT
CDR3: CATTPNSGENTEAFF

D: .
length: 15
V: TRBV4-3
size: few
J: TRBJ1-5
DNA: TGCGCCAGCAGCCAAGATCGGGGGGTCAATCAGCCCCAGCATTTT
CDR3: CASSQDRGVNQPQHF

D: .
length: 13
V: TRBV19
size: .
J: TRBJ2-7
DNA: TGTGCCAGTAGCTTCGACTTCTCCTACGAGCAGTACTTC
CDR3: CASSFDFSYEQYF